The table lists the clone carrying this T cell receptor (beta chain) with a few counts. Via MiXCR, TCRdb re-called the RT-PCR reads, giving one row per CDR3 protein. This repertoire shows about 620,000 distinct CDR3 sequences, approximately 10% found once; its top ten account for approximately 11%. Germline V gene data show CDR1 as SGHKS and CDR2 as YYEKEE (reference sequence). The CDR3 is 16 amino acids. The germline V and J ends were trimmed by 2 bases and 0 bases, with 12 bases remaining between them. These data originate in a study of response to subunit inactivated influenza vaccine. This same sample was also taken into another study, of T cells expressing NK-cell markers. That study adds: The authors generated TCR beta cDNA through 5'RACE template switching with UMIs. It was from sorted CD3+CD56+NKG2C+, CD3+CD56+NKG2C- and CD3+CD56-NKG2C+ T cells that TCR beta repertoires came. Of the CD8+ T cell pool in about 6 donors, roughly 1.0-7.5% was accounted for by dominant NKG2C+ clonotypes. A few donors' CD3+CD56-NKG2C+ cells were dominated by the same clonotypes.

This chain links TRBV5-5 with TRBJ2-1; D gene uncertain. The material sequenced was PBMCs from blood, taken on the day of vaccination. The source is a man aged 45-65 years who received an inactivated influenza vaccine. The CDR3 region is CASSFGSQISYNEQFF. The CDR3 DNA sequence: TGTGCCAGCAGCTTTGGCTCACAGATCTCCTACAATGAGCAGTTCTTC.